This T cell receptor (beta chain) comes out of a study of cytomegalovirus exposure and HLA in healthy donors. Findings and limits, study-wide: Rare TCR sequences predominated, though certain public TCRs were found in many donors. First-cohort TCR clusters tended to co-occur in the approximately 110 validation repertoires, a later analysis found.

This clone was seen a single time. The target antigen is unknown. This CDR3 has 14 amino acids. Trimming shortened V by 2 bases and J by 0 bases, and 8 bases separated the two germline ends. Germline values: CDR1 SGDLS, CDR2 YYNGEE. Data came from immunoSEQ multiplex PCR; TCRdb stores just in-frame clones and leaves some out. The sample lists approximately 190,000 clones; more than 65% were seen once. Material: PBMCs. The clonotype originates from a woman between 25 and 40 years old in good health and CMV-seropositive. The chain joins TRBV9 to TRBJ1-2; D remains unclear. In DNA, the CDR3 is TGTGCCAGCAGCGTGGCCAGCGCTAACTATGGCTACACCTTC. This codes for CASSVASANYGYTF.